What follows are 12 T cell receptor beta chains derived from one specimen sequenced in a study of human T cells and chemical hapten exposure. TCRdb re-derived calls from the 5' RACE reads in MiXCR, one entry per CDR3 protein. The repertoire consists of approximately 110,000 distinct CDR3 sequences, with around a fifth occurring once and the leading ten covering about 3%. It was unfractionated whole blood from which total RNA was extracted. The receptors stem from a human donor in good health.

This chain uses TRBV10-2 with TRBJ1-5; tentative D call: TRBD1 (5 bases). V lost 8 bases, J lost 0 bases, and 23 bases lay in between. Germline loops: CDR1 WSHSY, CDR2 SAAADI. The CDR3 consists of 18 residues. CDR3 sequence: CASSNGGRAINSNQPQHF. The CDR3 bases are TGCGCCAGCTCAAACGGCGGCAGGGCAATTAATAGCAATCAGCCCCAGCATTTT.

A few counts support this clonotype. The chain combines TRBV28 with TRBJ1-4, with D perhaps matching TRBD1 (6 bases). V gave up 8 bases and J gave up 8 bases, with 15 bases separating them. The CDR3 is 13 amino acids. Germline V gives CDR1 MDHEN, CDR2 SYDVKM. CDR3 amino acids: CASLGGGKEKLFF. CDR3 sequence (DNA): TGTGCCAGCCTAGGGGGGGGAAAAGAAAAACTGTTTTTT.

This clonotype was observed a handful of times. The chain is built from TRBV30 and TRBJ1-2; 9 bases align to TRBD1. The CDR3 spans 14 residues. Trimming removed 5 bases from V and 4 bases from J; junction bases left unmatched: 8. From germline, CDR1 is GTSNPN and CDR2 SVGIG (reference sequence). The CDR3: CAWGQGRGSYGYTF. The CDR3 region has the DNA TGTGCCTGGGGACAGGGGAGAGGGAGCTATGGCTACACCTTC.

This clonotype came up a few times. Germline and junction disagree at one end, which may indicate a read error. This chain uses TRBV11-2 with TRBJ1-3, with D tentatively TRBD1 (6 bases). CDR1 and CDR2 from the germline V gene are SGHAT and FQNNGV. This CDR3 has 14 amino acids. This CDR3 is CTSNSQGSGNTIYF. The CDR3 DNA is TGTACCAGCAACTCCCAGGGGTCTGGAAACACCATATATTTT.

The chain uses TRBV7-9 and TRBJ1-3; D unclear. CDR1 SEHNR and CDR2 FQNEAQ come from the germline V gene (reference sequence). The V end was cut by 4 bases, the J end by 0 bases, with 13 bases between. The CDR3 has 16 residues. CDR3 protein: CASSSDRDPSGNTIYF. CDR3 DNA sequence: TGTGCCAGCAGCTCGGACCGCGATCCCTCTGGAAACACCATATATTTT.

The chain employs TRBV29-1 and TRBJ2-2; tentative D call: TRBD1 (5 bases). Germline lookup yields CDR1 SQVTM and CDR2 ANQGSEA. With 2 bases removed from V and 4 bases from J, the gap between germline ends came to 8 bases. The CDR3 extends over 13 amino acids. The CDR3 DNA is TGCAGCGTTGAAAGGGGCCTCACCGGGGAGCTGTTTTTT. Its protein is CSVERGLTGELFF.

The chain uses TRBV16 and TRBJ1-4, with 7 bases matching TRBD1. Germline V CDR1 and CDR2: KGHSY, FQNENV. This CDR3 contains 18 residues. J gave up 7 bases and V 2 bases, and 16 bases lay outside the gene matches. DNA for the CDR3: TGTGCCAGCAGCCAAGGACGCCTAGGGACAGCCGGGGGTGAAAAACTGTTTTTT. The encoded protein is CASSQGRLGTAGGEKLFF. The variable domain in full, with the rest retrieved from reference TRBV16 and TRBJ1-4, is GEEVAQTPKHLVRGEGQKAKLYCAPIKGHSYVFWYQQVLKNEFKFLISFQNENVFDETGMPKERFSAKCLPNSPCSLEIQATKLEDSAVYFCASSQGRLGTAGGEKLFFGSGTQLSVL.

This clonotype was seen only a few times. The gene calls are TRBV9 and TRBJ2-7, with TRBD2 identical over 7 bases. This CDR3 has 15 residues. Trimming took 0 bases from V and 4 from J; bases not matched to a gene: 7. Per the germline V gene, CDR1 is SGDLS and CDR2 is YYNGEE. The CDR3 bases are TGTGCCAGCAGCGTAGCTGCTAGCGGAGCTTACGAGCAGTACTTC. Amino acid sequence: CASSVAASGAYEQYF.

V usage is TRBV2 and J usage is TRBJ1-2, with D tentatively TRBD1 (5 bases). The CDR3 contains 13 residues. With 8 bases removed from V and 7 bases from J, the gap between germline ends came to 17 bases. Germline V gives CDR1 SNHLY, CDR2 FYNNEI. This chain's CDR3 is CASLTPRAVGYTF. In nucleotides, the CDR3 is TGTGCCAGCCTTACACCCAGGGCCGTTGGCTACACCTTC.

Only a few counts were recorded for this clonotype. J is TRBJ2-1 and V is TRBV7-9, with TRBD2 as a possible D gene (6 bases). V lost 1 base and J 3 bases, leaving 16 bases between the germline ends. The CDR3 has 17 residues. Germline CDR1 is SEHNR and CDR2 is FQNEAQ (reference sequence). The CDR3 nucleotides read TGTGCCAGCAGCTTAGGGGGAGGCAGCGCCCTCTACAATGAGCAGTTCTTC. It encodes CASSLGGGSALYNEQFF.

The CDR3 region is CASSLAPTGGAVGQPQHF. CDR3 in DNA: TGTGCCAGCAGCTTAGCGCCTACAGGGGGCGCGGTCGGTCAGCCCCAGCATTTT. The J gene is TRBJ1-5, the V gene TRBV7-8, with 9 positions matching TRBD1. Germline lookup yields CDR1 SGHVS and CDR2 FQNEAQ. The junction had 12 bases not matched to a gene; V was cut back by 0 bases and J by 6 bases. The CDR3 contains 18 residues. Full variable domain (missing parts from reference TRBV7-8 and TRBJ1-5): GAGVSQSPRYKVAKRGQDVALRCDPISGHVSLFWYQQALGQGPEFLTYFQNEAQLDKSGLPSDRFFAERPEGSVSTLKIQRTQQEDSAVYLCASSLAPTGGAVGQPQHFGDGTRLSIL.

The chain links TRBV28 to TRBJ2-7, with D unresolved. The CDR3 length is 12 residues. The germline V gene encodes CDR1 MDHEN and CDR2 SYDVKM. V dropped 5 bases and J dropped 4 bases, with 9 bases sitting between them. CDR3 bases: TGTGCCAGCAGTCCGGACGCGTACGAGCAGTACTTC. Residues: CASSPDAYEQYF.